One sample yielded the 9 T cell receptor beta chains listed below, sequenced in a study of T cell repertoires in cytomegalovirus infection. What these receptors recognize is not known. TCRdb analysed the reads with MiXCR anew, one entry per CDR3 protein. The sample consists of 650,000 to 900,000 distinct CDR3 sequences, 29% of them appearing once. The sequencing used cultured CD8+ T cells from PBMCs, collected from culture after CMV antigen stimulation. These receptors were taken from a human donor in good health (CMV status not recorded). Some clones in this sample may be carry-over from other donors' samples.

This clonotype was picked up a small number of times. As DNA, the CDR3 is TGTGCCAGCAGTTCCCAGACTAGCCAAGACACCGGGGAGCTGTTTTTT. This codes for CASSSQTSQDTGELFF. This chain connects TRBV7-3 to TRBJ2-2, with 7 bases matching TRBD2. The CDR3 spans 16 residues. Germline V gives CDR1 SGHTA, CDR2 FQGTGA. Germline trimming cut 6 bases from V and 3 bases from J; bases unmatched to any gene: 10.

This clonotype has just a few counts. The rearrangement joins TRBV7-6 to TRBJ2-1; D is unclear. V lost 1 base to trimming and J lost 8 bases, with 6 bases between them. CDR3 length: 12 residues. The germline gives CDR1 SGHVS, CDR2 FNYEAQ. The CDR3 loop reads CASSLVPDEQFF. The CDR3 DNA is TGTGCCAGCAGCTTAGTACCCGATGAGCAGTTCTTC.

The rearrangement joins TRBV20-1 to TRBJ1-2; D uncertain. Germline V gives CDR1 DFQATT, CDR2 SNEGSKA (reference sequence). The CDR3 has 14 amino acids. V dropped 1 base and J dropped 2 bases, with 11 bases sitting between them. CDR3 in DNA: TGCAGTGCTAGAGTGCCCGCGGAGAACTATGGCTACACCTTC. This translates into CSARVPAENYGYTF.

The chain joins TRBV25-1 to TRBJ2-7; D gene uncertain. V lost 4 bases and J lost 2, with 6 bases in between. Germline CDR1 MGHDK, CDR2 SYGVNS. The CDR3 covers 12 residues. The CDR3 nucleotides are TGTGCCAGCAGTGGCACCCCCTACGAGCAGTACTTC. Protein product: CASSGTPYEQYF.

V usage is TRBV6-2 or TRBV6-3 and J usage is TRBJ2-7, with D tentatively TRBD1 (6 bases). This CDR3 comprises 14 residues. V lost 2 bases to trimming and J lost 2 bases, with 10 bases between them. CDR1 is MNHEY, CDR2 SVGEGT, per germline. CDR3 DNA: TGTGCCAGCAGTTACGCAGGGGCTACCTACGAGCAGTACTTC. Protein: CASSYAGATYEQYF.

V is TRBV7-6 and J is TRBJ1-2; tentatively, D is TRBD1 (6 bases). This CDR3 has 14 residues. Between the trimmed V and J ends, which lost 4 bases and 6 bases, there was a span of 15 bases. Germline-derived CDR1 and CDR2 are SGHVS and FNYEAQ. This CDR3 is CASSWGRGTNGYTF. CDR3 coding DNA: TGTGCCAGCAGCTGGGGGCGCGGGACCAATGGCTACACCTTC.

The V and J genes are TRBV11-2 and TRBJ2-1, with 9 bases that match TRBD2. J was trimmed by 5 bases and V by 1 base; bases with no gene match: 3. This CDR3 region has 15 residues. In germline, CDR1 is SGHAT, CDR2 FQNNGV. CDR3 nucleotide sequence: TGTGCCAGCAGCTTAGCTAGCGGGGCAAACAATGAGCAGTTCTTC. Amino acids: CASSLASGANNEQFF.

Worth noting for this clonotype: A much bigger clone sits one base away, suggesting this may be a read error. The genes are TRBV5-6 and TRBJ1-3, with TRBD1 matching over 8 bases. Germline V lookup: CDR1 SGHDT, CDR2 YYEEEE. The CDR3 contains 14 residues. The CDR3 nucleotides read TGTGCCGGCAGCCCACAGGGGGATGGAAACACCATATATTTT. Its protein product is CAGSPQGDGNTIYF. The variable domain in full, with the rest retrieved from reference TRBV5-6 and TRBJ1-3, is DAGVTQSPTHLIKTRGQQVTLRCSPKSGHDTVSWYQQALGQGPQFIFQYYEEEERQRGNFPDRFSGHQFPNYSSELNVNALLLGDSALYLCAGSPQGDGNTIYFGEGSWLTVV.

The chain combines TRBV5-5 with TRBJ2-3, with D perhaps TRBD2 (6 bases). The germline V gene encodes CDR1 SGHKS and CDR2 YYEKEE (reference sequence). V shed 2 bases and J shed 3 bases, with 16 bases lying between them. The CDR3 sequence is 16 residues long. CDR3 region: CASSFLAGGETDTQYF. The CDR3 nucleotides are TGTGCCAGCAGCTTCCTGGCTGGAGGGGAGACAGATACGCAGTATTTT.